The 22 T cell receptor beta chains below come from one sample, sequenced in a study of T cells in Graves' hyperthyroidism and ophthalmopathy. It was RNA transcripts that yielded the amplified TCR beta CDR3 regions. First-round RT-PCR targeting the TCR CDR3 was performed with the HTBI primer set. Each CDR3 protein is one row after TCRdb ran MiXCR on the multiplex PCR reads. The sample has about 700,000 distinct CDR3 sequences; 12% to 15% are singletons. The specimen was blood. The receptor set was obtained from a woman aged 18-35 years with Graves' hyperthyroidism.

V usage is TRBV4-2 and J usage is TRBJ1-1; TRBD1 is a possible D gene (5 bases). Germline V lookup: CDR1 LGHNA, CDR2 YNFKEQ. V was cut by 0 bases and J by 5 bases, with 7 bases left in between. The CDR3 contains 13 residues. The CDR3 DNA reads TGTGCCAGCAGCCAAGACAGGGAAACTGAAGCTTTCTTT. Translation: CASSQDRETEAFF.

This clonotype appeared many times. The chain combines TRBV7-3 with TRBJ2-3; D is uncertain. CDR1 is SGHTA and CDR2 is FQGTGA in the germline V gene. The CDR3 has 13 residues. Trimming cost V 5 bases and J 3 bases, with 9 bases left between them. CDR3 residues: CASSRLGTDTQYF. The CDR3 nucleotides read TGTGCCAGCAGCCGCCTGGGGACAGATACGCAGTATTTT.

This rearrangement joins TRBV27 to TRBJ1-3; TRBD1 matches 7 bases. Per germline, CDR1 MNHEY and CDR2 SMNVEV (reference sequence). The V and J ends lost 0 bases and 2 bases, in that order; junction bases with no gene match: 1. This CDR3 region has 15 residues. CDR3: CASSLSGQAGNTIYF. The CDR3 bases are TGTGCCAGCAGTTTATCCGGACAGGCTGGAAACACCATATATTTT.

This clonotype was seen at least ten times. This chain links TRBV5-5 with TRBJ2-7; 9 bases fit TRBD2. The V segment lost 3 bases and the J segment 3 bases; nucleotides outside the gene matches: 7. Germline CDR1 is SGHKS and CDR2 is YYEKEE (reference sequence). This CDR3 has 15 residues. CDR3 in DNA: TGTGCCAGCAGCTGGACAATAGCGGGGGACTACGAGCAGTACTTC. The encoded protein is CASSWTIAGDYEQYF.

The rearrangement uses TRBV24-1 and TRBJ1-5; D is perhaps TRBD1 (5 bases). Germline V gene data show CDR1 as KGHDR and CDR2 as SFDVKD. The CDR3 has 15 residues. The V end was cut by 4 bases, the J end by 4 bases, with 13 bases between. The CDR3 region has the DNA TGTGCCACCAGTGACCCCCGGGACTTTAATCAGCCCCAGCATTTT. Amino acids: CATSDPRDFNQPQHF.

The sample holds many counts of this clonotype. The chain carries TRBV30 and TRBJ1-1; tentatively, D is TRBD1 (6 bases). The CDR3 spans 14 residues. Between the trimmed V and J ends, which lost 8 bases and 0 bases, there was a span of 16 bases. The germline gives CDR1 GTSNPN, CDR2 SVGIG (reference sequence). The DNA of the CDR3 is TGTGCCCGACGAAGGGGGGGGATGAACACTGAAGCTTTCTTT. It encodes CARRRGGMNTEAFF.

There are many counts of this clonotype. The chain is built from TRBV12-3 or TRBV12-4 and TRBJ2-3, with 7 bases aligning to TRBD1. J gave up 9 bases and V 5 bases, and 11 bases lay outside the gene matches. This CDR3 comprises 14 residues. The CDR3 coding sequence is TGTGCCAGCAGTGGTGACAGGGTAAGGGCGACGCAGTATTTT. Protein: CASSGDRVRATQYF.

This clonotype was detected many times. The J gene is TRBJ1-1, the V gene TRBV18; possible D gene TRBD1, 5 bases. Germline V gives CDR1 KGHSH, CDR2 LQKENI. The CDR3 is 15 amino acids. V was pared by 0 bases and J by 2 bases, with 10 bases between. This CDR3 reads CASSPPGRSNTEAFF. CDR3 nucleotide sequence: TGTGCCAGCTCACCACCGGGACGGAGTAACACTGAAGCTTTCTTT.

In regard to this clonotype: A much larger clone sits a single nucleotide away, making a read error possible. CDR3 protein: CASSSSKAAGAQYF. CDR3 coding DNA: TGTGCCAGCAGCTCTTCCAAGGCGGCGGGGGCGCAGTACTTC. This chain connects TRBV7-3 to TRBJ2-7, with D possibly matching TRBD2 (7 bases). The CDR3 spans 14 residues. Trimming took off 4 bases at V and 9 bases at J, with 19 bases between the two ends. Germline lookup yields CDR1 SGHTA and CDR2 FQGTGA.

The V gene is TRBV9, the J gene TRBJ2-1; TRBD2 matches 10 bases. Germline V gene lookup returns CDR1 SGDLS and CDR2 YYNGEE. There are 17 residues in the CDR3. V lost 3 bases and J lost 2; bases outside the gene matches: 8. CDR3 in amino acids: CASSAWTSGYTYNEQFF. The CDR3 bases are TGTGCCAGCAGCGCCTGGACTAGCGGATATACCTACAATGAGCAGTTCTTC.

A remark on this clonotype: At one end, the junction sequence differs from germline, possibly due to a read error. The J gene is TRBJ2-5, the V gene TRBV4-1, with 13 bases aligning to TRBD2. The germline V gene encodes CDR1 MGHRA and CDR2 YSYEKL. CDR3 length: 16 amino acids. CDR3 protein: CASSRGTSGAQETRYF. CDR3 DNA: TGCGCCAGCAGCCGAGGGACTAGCGGGGCCCAAGAGACCCGGTACTTC.

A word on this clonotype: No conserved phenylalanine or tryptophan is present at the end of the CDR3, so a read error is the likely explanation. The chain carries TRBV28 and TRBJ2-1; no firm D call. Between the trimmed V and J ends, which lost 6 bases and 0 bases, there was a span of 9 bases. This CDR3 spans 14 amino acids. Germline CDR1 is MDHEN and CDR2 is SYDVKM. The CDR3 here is CASRLMSSYNEQFC. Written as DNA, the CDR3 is TGTGCCAGCAGGCTTATGAGCTCCTACAATGAGCAGTTCTGC.

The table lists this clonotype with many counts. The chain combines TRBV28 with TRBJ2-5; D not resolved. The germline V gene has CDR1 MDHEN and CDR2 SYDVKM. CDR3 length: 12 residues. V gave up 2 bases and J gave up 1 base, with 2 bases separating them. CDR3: CASSLPQETQYF. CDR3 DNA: TGTGCCAGCAGTTTACCCCAAGAGACCCAGTACTTC.

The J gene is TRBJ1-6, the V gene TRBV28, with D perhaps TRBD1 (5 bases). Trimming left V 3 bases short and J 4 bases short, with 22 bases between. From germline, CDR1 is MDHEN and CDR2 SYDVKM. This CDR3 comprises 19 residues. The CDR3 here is CASSFLPGALKPYNSPLHF. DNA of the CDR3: TGTGCCAGCAGTTTTTTACCCGGGGCCTTGAAACCTTATAATTCACCCCTCCACTTT.

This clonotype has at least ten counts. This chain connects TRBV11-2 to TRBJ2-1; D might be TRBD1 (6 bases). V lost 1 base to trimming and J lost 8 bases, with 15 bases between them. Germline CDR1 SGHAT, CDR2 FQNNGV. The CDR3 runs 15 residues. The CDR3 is CASSLVVGARDEQFF. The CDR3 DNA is TGTGCCAGCAGCTTAGTGGTGGGGGCGCGCGATGAGCAGTTCTTC.

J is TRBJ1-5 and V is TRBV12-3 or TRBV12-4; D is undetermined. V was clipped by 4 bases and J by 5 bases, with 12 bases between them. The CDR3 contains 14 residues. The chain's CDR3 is CASSSWTDHQPQHF. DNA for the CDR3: TGTGCCAGCAGTTCCTGGACGGATCATCAGCCCCAGCATTTT.

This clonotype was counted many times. CDR3 in DNA: TGTGCCAGCAGTTTAGCGTTAACGGGAGCCTACAATGAGCAGTTCTTC. Protein product: CASSLALTGAYNEQFF. This rearrangement joins TRBV12-3 or TRBV12-4 to TRBJ2-1; the D gene is possibly TRBD2 (6 bases). There are 16 residues in the CDR3. V gave up 0 bases and J gave up 2 bases, with 11 bases separating them.

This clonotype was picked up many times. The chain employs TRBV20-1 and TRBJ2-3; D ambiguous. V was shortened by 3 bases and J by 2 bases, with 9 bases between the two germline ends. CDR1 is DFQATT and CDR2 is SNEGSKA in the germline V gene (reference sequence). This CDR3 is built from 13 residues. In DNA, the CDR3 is TGCAGTGCTAGCCTTTTTCACACAGATACGCAGTATTTT. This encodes CSASLFHTDTQYF.

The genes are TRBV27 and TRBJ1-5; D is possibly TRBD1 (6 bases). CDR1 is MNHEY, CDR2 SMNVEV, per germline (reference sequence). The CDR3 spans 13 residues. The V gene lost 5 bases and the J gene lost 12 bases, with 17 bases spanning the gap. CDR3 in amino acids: CASSGQLGHFQHF. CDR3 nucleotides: TGTGCCAGCAGTGGACAGCTCGGTCATTTCCAGCATTTT.

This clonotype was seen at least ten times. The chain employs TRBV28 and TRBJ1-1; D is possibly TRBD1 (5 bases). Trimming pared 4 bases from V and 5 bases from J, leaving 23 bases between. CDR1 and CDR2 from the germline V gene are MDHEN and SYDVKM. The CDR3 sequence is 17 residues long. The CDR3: CASSSHFGDLSATEAFF. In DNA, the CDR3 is TGTGCCAGCAGTTCCCACTTCGGGGACCTTTCGGCTACTGAAGCTTTCTTT. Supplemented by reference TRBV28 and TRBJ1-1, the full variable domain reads DVKVTQSSRYLVKRTGEKVFLECVQDMDHENMFWYRQDPGLGLRLIYFSYDVKMKEKGDIPEGYSVSREKKERFSLILESASTNQTSMYLCASSSHFGDLSATEAFFGQGTRLTVV.

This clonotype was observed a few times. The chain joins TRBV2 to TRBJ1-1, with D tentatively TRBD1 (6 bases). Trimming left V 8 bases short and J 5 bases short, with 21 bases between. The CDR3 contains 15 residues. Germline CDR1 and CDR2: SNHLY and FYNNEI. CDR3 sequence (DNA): TGTGCCAGCTCAACGCACAGGGAGGCGGGAACTGAAGCTTTCTTT. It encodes CASSTHREAGTEAFF.

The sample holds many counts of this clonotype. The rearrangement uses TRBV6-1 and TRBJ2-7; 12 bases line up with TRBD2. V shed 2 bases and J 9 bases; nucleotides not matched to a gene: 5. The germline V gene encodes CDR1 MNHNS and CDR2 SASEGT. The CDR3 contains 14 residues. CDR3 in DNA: TGTGCCAGCAGTGAACTAGCGGGAGGGCCCGGGCAGTACTTC. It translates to CASSELAGGPGQYF.